This TCR beta chain was documented in a study of early T cells in non-severe SARS-CoV-2 infection. Study context: From unsorted whole blood, bulk RNA was sequenced, and the chains remained unpaired. The study's findings and limits: Comparison of clonotypes with VDJdb favored anti-spike CD8 responses while missing private and CD4 specificities.

Unique molecular identifier tags were affixed to discrete cDNA molecules. TCRdb independently ran MiXCR on the 5' RACE reads; one entry per CDR3 protein. Here the sample spans fewer than 80,000 distinct CDR3 sequences, around 11% being singletons. In germline, CDR1 is LNHDA, CDR2 SQIVND (reference sequence). Trimming shortened V by 2 bases and J by 9 bases, and 8 bases separated the two germline ends. The CDR3 extends over 12 amino acids. A remark on this clonotype: What it binds is not known.

The sequencing used whole blood, collected at baseline. The chain combines TRBV19 with TRBJ2-1; D ambiguous. This receptor was obtained from an adult who was a healthcare worker with PCR-confirmed SARS-CoV-2 infection or an uninfected control (not recorded which). The donor label of this sample is uncertain. CDR3 in amino acids: CASSIFNGEQFF. CDR3 in DNA: TGTGCCAGTAGTATATTCAACGGTGAGCAGTTCTTC.